These 32 T cell receptor beta chains share one sample of origin, sequenced in a study of blood T cell repertoires in COVID-19. TCRdb keeps only in-frame clones here, not all; method: immunoSEQ multiplex PCR. The sample yields 400,000 or so clones, 70% to 90% seen once. Specimen: peripheral blood. The receptors were sampled from a woman aged 35 to 49 with COVID-19, enrolled during active disease.

The V call is TRBV27, the J call TRBJ1-4; 9 bases agree with TRBD1. Germline CDR1 is MNHEY and CDR2 is SMNVEV (reference sequence). The CDR3 contains 16 residues. V shed 6 bases, J shed 5 bases, and the junction held 10 bases outside the gene matches. CDR3 bases: TGTGCCAGCAGGGATCCGGGACAGGGTATAAATGAAAAACTGTTTTTT. Its protein is CASRDPGQGINEKLFF.

The rearrangement joins TRBV5-4 to TRBJ2-4, with D uncertain. Trimming took off 0 bases at V and 7 bases at J, with 8 bases between the two ends. The germline V gene has CDR1 SGHNT and CDR2 YYREEE (reference sequence). This CDR3 comprises 13 residues. In DNA, the CDR3 is TGTGCCAGCAGCTTGGTAGCAGATAACATTCAGTACTTC. It codes for CASSLVADNIQYF.

The V gene is TRBV3-1 (or the pseudogene TRBV3-2), the J gene TRBJ2-5; 14 bases are shared with TRBD2. CDR3 length: 17 amino acids. After removal of 4 bases from V and 4 bases from J, the junction contained 8 bases not matched to a gene. Looked up from germline, CDR1 is LGHDT and CDR2 is YNNKEL (reference sequence). CDR3 sequence reads: CASSRRLAGGPGETQYF. DNA for the CDR3: TGTGCCAGCAGCCGCCGACTAGCGGGAGGGCCGGGAGAGACCCAGTACTTC.

The V gene is TRBV28, the J gene TRBJ1-2; D not certain. The CDR3 spans 14 residues. V was shortened by 5 bases and J by 6 bases, with 16 bases between the two germline ends. Germline V gene sequence: CDR1 MDHEN, CDR2 SYDVKM. The CDR3 DNA is TGTGCCAGCAGTCCTTTGGCAGGACTGGATGGCTACACCTTC. Translation gives CASSPLAGLDGYTF.

V and J are TRBV20-1 and TRBJ1-5, with 7 bases fitting TRBD1. This CDR3 is 15 amino acids long. The V segment lost 3 bases and the J segment 6 bases; nucleotides outside the gene matches: 11. Germline values: CDR1 DFQATT, CDR2 SNEGSKA (reference sequence). The CDR3 DNA follows: TGCAGTGCTAGTTTACAGGGGCGCACTGGTCAGCCCCAGCATTTT. It specifies CSASLQGRTGQPQHF.

The chain recombines TRBV7-2 with TRBJ1-2; D might be TRBD1 (6 bases). V lost 4 bases and J lost 8, with 14 bases in between. Germline V gene lookup returns CDR1 SGHTA and CDR2 FQGNSA. The CDR3 loop spans 13 amino acids. The DNA for the CDR3 is TGTGCCAGCAGCTCCGGACAGTTCAGAGGCTACACCTTC. Translated: CASSSGQFRGYTF.

The CDR3 DNA reads as TGTGCCAGCAGTTCCTCCTTACAGGGGCGTAATGAAAAACTGTTTTTT. Protein: CASSSSLQGRNEKLFF. The rearrangement uses TRBV28 and TRBJ1-4; 7 nucleotides agree with TRBD1. Germline loops: CDR1 MDHEN, CDR2 SYDVKM. V shed 4 bases, J shed 4 bases, and the junction held 9 bases outside the gene matches. The CDR3 runs to 16 residues.

J is TRBJ2-5 and V is TRBV4-3; the match to TRBD2 covers 9 bases. This CDR3 spans 16 amino acids. The J segment lost 5 bases and the V segment lost 1 base, leaving 8 bases of the junction unmatched. Germline V gene data show CDR1 as LGHNA and CDR2 as YSLEER. CDR3 amino acids: CASSQGRASGVETQYF. As DNA, the CDR3 is TGCGCCAGCAGCCAAGGGCGGGCTAGCGGGGTGGAGACCCAGTACTTC.

The chain joins TRBV5-5 to TRBJ2-5; D unresolved. This CDR3 has 13 residues. The V gene's germline CDR1 is SGHKS and CDR2 YYEKEE (reference sequence). The germline V and J ends were trimmed by 4 bases and 2 bases, with 9 bases remaining between them. The DNA of the CDR3 is TGTGCCAGCAGCCTGCTAGGACAAGAGACCCAGTACTTC. Encoded protein: CASSLLGQETQYF.

For the CDR3, the DNA is TGTGCCAGCAGTTGGTTTGGCGGGGGGGCTAACACAGATACGCAGTATTTT. Encoded protein: CASSWFGGGANTDTQYF. The chain is built from TRBV27 and TRBJ2-3, with TRBD2 identical over 9 bases. The CDR3 covers 17 residues. Germline CDR1 is MNHEY and CDR2 is SMNVEV (reference sequence). J lost 2 bases, V lost 4 bases, and 10 bases had no gene match.

This clone was seen once. The rearrangement uses TRBV5-1 and TRBJ2-5; D is ambiguous. The germline V gene encodes CDR1 SGHRS and CDR2 YFSETQ. This CDR3 spans 14 amino acids. Between the trimmed V and J ends, which lost 0 bases and 5 bases, there was a span of 11 bases. The CDR3: CASSLGGNAETQYF. The CDR3 nucleotides are TGCGCCAGCAGCTTGGGAGGAAATGCGGAGACCCAGTACTTC.

This chain joins TRBV18 and TRBJ1-4, with 7 bases that match TRBD1. The CDR3 has 14 amino acids. Trimming took 4 bases from V and 6 from J; bases not matched to a gene: 5. CDR1 and CDR2 (germline): KGHSH, LQKENI. CDR3 DNA sequence: TGTGCCAGCTCACGCCGGGACAGCTATGAAAAACTGTTTTTT. Residues: CASSRRDSYEKLFF.

The genes are TRBV27 and TRBJ2-7; D may be TRBD2 (5 bases). Germline V gene lookup returns CDR1 MNHEY and CDR2 SMNVEV (reference sequence). V lost 5 bases and J lost 2, with 13 bases in between. The CDR3 is 14 amino acids. The CDR3 reads CASSGLGQTYEQYF. The CDR3 DNA reads as TGTGCCAGCAGTGGACTCGGGCAGACCTACGAGCAGTACTTC.

The V and J genes are TRBV3-1 (or the pseudogene TRBV3-2) and TRBJ1-2; D is perhaps TRBD1 (5 bases). The V gene's germline CDR1 is LGHDT and CDR2 YNNKEL (reference sequence). CDR3 length equals 16 residues. The V end lost 0 bases, the J end lost 6 bases, and 17 bases lay between the germline ends. The CDR3 coding sequence is TGTGCCAGCAGCCAAGATATCTATAGACAGTCGGATGGCTACACCTTC. As protein: CASSQDIYRQSDGYTF.

The chain uses TRBV5-1 and TRBJ2-7; D may be TRBD1 (6 bases). The CDR3 loop spans 14 amino acids. Germline lookup yields CDR1 SGHRS and CDR2 YFSETQ. V was cut by 5 bases and J by 0 bases, with 12 bases left in between. The CDR3: CASRTGPVSYEQYF. For the CDR3, the DNA is TGCGCCAGCAGGACAGGACCTGTCTCCTACGAGCAGTACTTC.

Remarks on this clone: Other DNA sequences in the sample encode the same CDR3. This rearrangement joins TRBV30 to TRBJ2-5; 7 nucleotides match TRBD1. Trimming removed 5 bases from V and 3 bases from J; junction bases left unmatched: 3. The length of the CDR3 is 12 residues. Germline loops: CDR1 GTSNPN, CDR2 SVGIG (reference sequence). The DNA of the CDR3 is TGTGCCTGGGAAACAGGGGAAGAGACCCAGTACTTC. The encoded protein is CAWETGEETQYF. The full variable domain, completed using reference TRBV30 and TRBJ2-5, is SQTIHQWPATLVQPVGSPLSLECTVEGTSNPNLYWYRQAAGRGLQLLFYSVGIGQISSEVPQNLSASRPQDRQFILSSKKLLLSDSGFYLCAWETGEETQYFGPGTRLLVL.

The CDR3 DNA reads as TGTGCCAGCAGTACCAGAGTTAGCGAGACCCAGTACTTC. Its translation is CASSTRVSETQYF. This chain connects TRBV6-6 to TRBJ2-5; D ambiguous. Germline CDR1 reads MNHNY; CDR2 reads SVGAGI (reference sequence). CDR3 length equals 13 residues. The V and J ends lost 5 bases and 5 bases respectively, with 12 bases between them.

This sequence joins TRBV19 and TRBJ1-3; 7 nucleotides align to TRBD1. This CDR3 comprises 15 residues. Germline lookup yields CDR1 LNHDA and CDR2 SQIVND (reference sequence). The ends lost 5 bases at V and 2 bases at J; junction bases unmatched: 6. CDR3 sequence: CASSATGSAGNTIYF. The CDR3 DNA reads as TGTGCCAGTAGTGCGACAGGGTCGGCTGGAAACACCATATATTTT.

The CDR3 region is CASSGTGTTGNTIYF. CDR3 nucleotide sequence: TGTGCCAGCAGCGGTACAGGGACTACTGGAAACACCATATATTTT. This sequence joins TRBV9 and TRBJ1-3; weak D call: TRBD1 (6 bases). The CDR3 consists of 15 residues. Germline CDR1 and CDR2: SGDLS and YYNGEE. The germline V and J ends were trimmed by 3 bases and 2 bases, with 12 bases remaining between them.

On this clone: This sample also contains other DNA sequences that code for the same CDR3. The chain has TRBV19 and TRBJ1-2; 8 positions match TRBD1. The germline V gene has CDR1 LNHDA and CDR2 SQIVND (reference sequence). The CDR3 spans 12 residues. Losses at the gene ends were 9 bases for V and 1 base for J; bases not matched to a gene: 1. In DNA, the CDR3 is TGTGCCAGCGGACAGGGTAACTATGGCTACACCTTC. It is translated as CASGQGNYGYTF.

The chain combines TRBV7-9 with TRBJ2-1; 12 bases map to TRBD2. This CDR3 contains 14 residues. V was clipped by 5 bases and J by 15 bases; unmatched bases: 11. Looked up from germline, CDR1 is SEHNR and CDR2 is FQNEAQ (reference sequence). CDR3 DNA sequence: TGTGCCAGCAGCCTGGTTGGGACTAGCGGGTTGGGGTTCTTC. It is translated as CASSLVGTSGLGFF. Filled out from reference TRBV7-9 and TRBJ2-1, the complete variable domain reads DTGVSQNPRHKITKRGQNVTFRCDPISEHNRLYWYRQTLGQGPEFLTYFQNEAQLEKSRLLSDRFSAERPKGSFSTLEIQRTEQGDSAMYLCASSLVGTSGLGFFGPGTRLTVL.

On this clone: Distinct nucleotide sequences in the sample also encode this CDR3. The J gene is TRBJ2-7, the V gene TRBV5-5, with 9 nucleotides matching TRBD1. Trimming removed 4 bases from V and 1 base from J; junction bases left unmatched: 6. This CDR3 has 15 residues. Germline CDR1 reads SGHKS; CDR2 reads YYEKEE (reference sequence). CDR3 sequence: CASSPDRGGSYEQYF. The CDR3 region has the DNA TGTGCCAGCAGCCCGGACAGGGGAGGGTCCTACGAGCAGTACTTC.

The genes are TRBV7-2 and TRBJ1-1; no clear D. Deletions cut 3 bases from V and 0 bases from J, with 8 bases between. The CDR3 sequence is 14 residues long. CDR1 SGHTA and CDR2 FQGNSA come from the germline V gene. CDR3 in amino acids: CASSFRSVNTEAFF. In DNA form, the CDR3 reads TGTGCCAGCAGCTTCCGATCAGTGAACACTGAAGCTTTCTTT.

The chain couples TRBV15 to TRBJ1-1; D might be TRBD1 (5 bases). The CDR3 is 14 amino acids. Germline CDR1 reads LNHNV; CDR2 reads YYDKDF (reference sequence). V lost 1 base and J 3 bases, leaving 9 bases between the germline ends. The CDR3 protein is CATSRGGGYTEAFF. The CDR3 coding sequence is TGTGCCACCAGCAGAGGCGGGGGGTACACTGAAGCTTTCTTT. Complete variable domain (other parts from reference TRBV15 and TRBJ1-1): DAMVIQNPRYQVTQFGKPVTLSCSQTLNHNVMYWYQQKSSQAPKLLFHYYDKDFNNEADTPDNFQSRRPNTSFCFLDIRSPGLGDTAMYLCATSRGGGYTEAFFGQGTRLTVV.

The rearrangement uses TRBV28 and TRBJ1-2; D unresolved. Germline lookup yields CDR1 MDHEN and CDR2 SYDVKM. The CDR3 contains 16 residues. With 5 bases removed from V and 5 bases from J, the gap between germline ends came to 21 bases. Written as DNA, the CDR3 is TGTGCCAGCAGTCCCCGGGAGTACCCGCTTTATTATGGCTACACCTTC. Protein product: CASSPREYPLYYGYTF.

The chain links TRBV5-1 to TRBJ1-2; D might be TRBD1 (5 bases). The CDR3 extends over 14 amino acids. The V and J ends lost 0 bases and 5 bases respectively, with 11 bases between them. Germline V CDR1 and CDR2: SGHRS, YFSETQ. As DNA, the CDR3 is TGCGCCAGCAGCTTGGCGGGCAGGGTATATGGCTACACCTTC. Protein product: CASSLAGRVYGYTF.

The chain is built from TRBV2 and TRBJ1-6; the D gene is possibly TRBD1 (6 bases). V was pared by 4 bases and J by 10 bases, with 14 bases between. CDR1 and CDR2 from the germline V gene are SNHLY and FYNNEI. The CDR3 contains 14 residues. DNA of the CDR3: TGTGCCAGCAGTGGGGGGGAGGGGGTCTCACCCCTCCACTTT. Its translation is CASSGGEGVSPLHF. The complete variable domain, with remaining parts taken from reference TRBV2 and TRBJ1-6, reads EPEVTQTPSHQVTQMGQEVILRCVPISNHLYFYWYRQILGQKVEFLVSFYNNEISEKSEIFDDQFSVERPDGSNFTLKIRSTKLEDSAMYFCASSGGEGVSPLHFGNGTRLTVT.

The chain employs TRBV9 and TRBJ1-2; 8 nucleotides agree with TRBD1. V gave up 4 bases and J gave up 0 bases; unmatched junction bases: 5. CDR1 and CDR2 from the germline V gene are SGDLS and YYNGEE. CDR3 size: 15 residues. The CDR3 here is CASSPQGGANYGYTF. The CDR3 DNA sequence: TGTGCCAGCAGCCCACAGGGGGGGGCTAACTATGGCTACACCTTC.

This clone was detected only a few times. This rearrangement joins TRBV4-2 to TRBJ2-2, with 7 bases aligning to TRBD1. V trimming: 5 bases; J trimming: 0 bases; junction bases outside the gene matches: 6. Germline V gene data show CDR1 as LGHNA and CDR2 as YNFKEQ. This CDR3 has 16 amino acids. Written as DNA, the CDR3 is TGTGCCAGCAGCATAGGGACAGCTGCGAACACCGGGGAGCTGTTTTTT. Its translation: CASSIGTAANTGELFF.

V gene TRBV11-2 combines with J gene TRBJ2-1; the match to TRBD2 covers 8 bases. This CDR3 spans 14 amino acids. Trimming took 6 bases from V and 5 from J; bases not matched to a gene: 6. CDR1 is SGHAT and CDR2 is FQNNGV in the germline V gene. The CDR3 DNA sequence: TGTGCCAGCAGGGGTATAGCGGGGAACAATGAGCAGTTCTTC. It yields the protein CASRGIAGNNEQFF.

The rearrangement links TRBV5-1 to TRBJ1-6, with TRBD1 identical over 7 bases. The germline V gene has CDR1 SGHRS and CDR2 YFSETQ. CDR3 length: 13 amino acids. Losses at the gene ends were 5 bases for V and 9 bases for J; bases not matched to a gene: 5. The CDR3 nucleotides are TGCGCCAGCAGACAGGGGTCGGGTTCACCCCTCCACTTT. It encodes CASRQGSGSPLHF.

V is TRBV5-8 and J is TRBJ2-1, with 10 bases fitting TRBD2. V lost 2 bases to trimming and J lost 7 bases; unmatched junction nucleotides: 3. The CDR3 runs 14 residues. Germline assignment: CDR1 SGHTS and CDR2 YDEGEE. The CDR3 DNA sequence: TGTGCCAGCAGCTTCCCTAGCGGGGGAAATGAGCAGTTCTTC. Its protein product is CASSFPSGGNEQFF.